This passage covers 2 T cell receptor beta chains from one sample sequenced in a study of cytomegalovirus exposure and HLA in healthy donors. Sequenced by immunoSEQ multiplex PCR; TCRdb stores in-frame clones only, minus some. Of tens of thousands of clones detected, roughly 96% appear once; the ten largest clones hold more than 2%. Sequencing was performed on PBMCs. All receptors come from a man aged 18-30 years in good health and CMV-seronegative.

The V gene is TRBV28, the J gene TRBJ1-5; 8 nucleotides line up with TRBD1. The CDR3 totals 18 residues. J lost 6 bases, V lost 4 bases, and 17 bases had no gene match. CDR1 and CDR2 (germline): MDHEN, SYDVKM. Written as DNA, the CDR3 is TGTGCCAGCAGTTCTCGGGACGGGCAGGGGGCAATAGGTCAGCCCCAGCATTTT. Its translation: CASSSRDGQGAIGQPQHF.

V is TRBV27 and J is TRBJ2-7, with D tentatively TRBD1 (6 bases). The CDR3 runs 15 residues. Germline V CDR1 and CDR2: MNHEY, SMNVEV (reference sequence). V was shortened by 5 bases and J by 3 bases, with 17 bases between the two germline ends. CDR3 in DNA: TGTGCCAGCAGTCCCTCGACAGGAAGTATCTACGAGCAGTACTTC. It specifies CASSPSTGSIYEQYF.